These 18 T cell receptor beta chains came from one sample sequenced in a study of blood T cell repertoires in COVID-19. This table comes from immunoSEQ multiplex PCR, and its TCRdb copy is limited to in-frame clones, with some not included. The sample lists under 95,000 clones, 70% to 85% seen once, with around 10% in the top ten. Sequenced material: peripheral blood. The receptors stem from a man aged 65 to 85 with acute or convalescent COVID-19.

The CDR3 is CASSLEGQGWTGELFF. The CDR3 DNA follows: TGCGCCAGCAGCTTGGAAGGACAGGGTTGGACCGGGGAGCTGTTTTTT. The V gene is TRBV5-1, the J gene TRBJ2-2; 8 bases match TRBD1. The CDR3 covers 16 residues. In germline, CDR1 is SGHRS, CDR2 YFSETQ. Trimming removed 0 bases from V and 5 bases from J; junction bases left unmatched: 6.

The chain recombines TRBV18 with TRBJ1-5; D might be TRBD1 (5 bases). The germline gives CDR1 KGHSH, CDR2 LQKENI. The CDR3 length is 14 residues. V was pared by 0 bases and J by 5 bases, with 8 bases between. CDR3 nucleotide sequence: TGTGCCAGCTCACCACCGTGGGGGGATCAGCCCCAGCATTTT. Protein sequence: CASSPPWGDQPQHF.

This clone was counted only a few times. This chain connects TRBV19 to TRBJ2-1, with D tentatively TRBD2 (6 bases). In germline, CDR1 is LNHDA, CDR2 SQIVND (reference sequence). Trimming pared 7 bases from V and 0 bases from J, leaving 13 bases between. The CDR3 has 15 residues. The CDR3 DNA follows: TGTGCCAGTACGCGGGACGTGAGCTCCTACAATGAGCAGTTCTTC. Its protein is CASTRDVSSYNEQFF.

The J gene is TRBJ2-1, the V gene TRBV3-1 (or the pseudogene TRBV3-2); maybe TRBD2 (5 bases). Looked up from germline, CDR1 is LGHDT and CDR2 is YNNKEL (reference sequence). CDR3 size: 15 residues. Trimming left V 2 bases short and J 1 base short, with 9 bases between. In DNA, the CDR3 is TGTGCCAGCAGCCAAAGGACTCTTTCCTACAATGAGCAGTTCTTC. This encodes CASSQRTLSYNEQFF.

This chain joins TRBV18 and TRBJ1-6; 10 bases line up with TRBD1. Germline CDR1 and CDR2: KGHSH and LQKENI. The CDR3 is made up of 15 amino acids. With 4 bases clipped from V and 7 bases from J, the junction kept 4 bases outside the gene matches. CDR3 protein: CASSLGQGDNSPLHF. In DNA form, the CDR3 reads TGTGCCAGCTCACTAGGACAGGGGGACAATTCACCCCTCCACTTT.

V is TRBV7-8 and J is TRBJ1-3; 9 positions agree with TRBD1. Trimming cost V 5 bases and J 2 bases; bases outside gene matches: 7. CDR3 size: 16 residues. The germline V gene encodes CDR1 SGHVS and CDR2 FQNEAQ. The CDR3 DNA is TGTGCCAGCAGCAACTGGGACAGGGAGGCTGGAAACACCATATATTTT. It specifies CASSNWDREAGNTIYF.

The CDR3 DNA sequence: TGTGCCAGCAGCTTAGCGAGGCGGGGGGTATCCTATAATTCACCCCTCCACTTT. This translates into CASSLARRGVSYNSPLHF. The rearrangement links TRBV7-2 to TRBJ1-6, with a tentative D call TRBD1 (5 bases). Trimming removed 0 bases from V and 1 base from J, with 13 bases in between. This CDR3 region has 18 residues. Per the germline V gene, CDR1 is SGHTA and CDR2 is FQGNSA.

This chain connects TRBV7-8 to TRBJ1-6, with 7 bases aligning to TRBD1. There are 15 residues in the CDR3. Germline CDR1 reads SGHVS; CDR2 reads FQNEAQ. The V gene end was trimmed by 4 bases and the J gene end by 7 bases; junction bases not matched to a gene: 7. The CDR3 DNA is TGTGCCAGCAGCTCCTCGACAGGGTACAATTCACCCCTCCACTTT. Protein sequence: CASSSSTGYNSPLHF.

The rearrangement joins TRBV12-3 or TRBV12-4 to TRBJ1-2; TRBD1 might be the D (6 bases). V lost 6 bases and J lost 4, with 9 bases in between. The CDR3 runs 12 residues. The CDR3 nucleotides read TGTGCCAGCAGCCGCAGGGGCTATGGCTACACCTTC. Encoded protein: CASSRRGYGYTF.

The chain uses TRBV2 and TRBJ1-6, with D possibly TRBD1 on 5 matching bases. V shed 4 bases and J shed 7 bases, with 11 bases lying between them. The germline CDR1 and CDR2 sequences are SNHLY and FYNNEI. The CDR3 totals 14 residues. In DNA, the CDR3 is TGTGCCAGCAGTGGGGCCAGGGTCAATTCACCCCTCCACTTT. Amino acid sequence: CASSGARVNSPLHF.

This chain joins TRBV30 and TRBJ2-5, with 7 bases lining up with TRBD1. Germline V gene data show CDR1 as GTSNPN and CDR2 as SVGIG (reference sequence). The CDR3 is 15 amino acids. With 2 bases clipped from V and 5 bases from J, the junction kept 11 bases outside the gene matches. As DNA, the CDR3 is TGTGCCTGGAGTTGGGAGACAGGGTCCGGGGAGACCCAGTACTTC. This gives the protein CAWSWETGSGETQYF.

V and J are TRBV5-1 and TRBJ2-7, with D tentatively TRBD2 (5 bases). Trimming stripped 1 base from V and 3 bases from J, with 8 bases between. Germline loops: CDR1 SGHRS, CDR2 YFSETQ. The CDR3 spans 13 residues. CDR3 DNA: TGCGCCAGCAGCTTGTCGGGATTCTACGAGCAGTACTTC. Translation gives CASSLSGFYEQYF.

This clone showed up just once. This chain joins TRBV19 and TRBJ2-6, with D unresolved. The germline gives CDR1 LNHDA, CDR2 SQIVND (reference sequence). The CDR3 has 15 amino acids. The V and J ends lost 1 base and 0 bases respectively, with 4 bases between them. This chain's CDR3 is CASSIAVSGANVLTF. CDR3 nucleotide sequence: TGTGCCAGTAGTATAGCGGTCTCTGGGGCCAACGTCCTGACTTTC.

V and J are TRBV18 and TRBJ2-7, with D unresolved. CDR1 KGHSH and CDR2 LQKENI come from the germline V gene. The CDR3 totals 13 residues. Trimming took off 4 bases at V and 5 bases at J, with 12 bases between the two ends. The DNA of the CDR3 is TGTGCCAGCTCACGGGCCCTCAAGGACGAGCAGTACTTC. This sequence encodes CASSRALKDEQYF.

The sample holds a few counts of this clone. J is TRBJ1-4 and V is TRBV7-9, with unresolved D. Trimming left V 2 bases short and J 4 bases short, with 11 bases between. In germline, CDR1 is SEHNR, CDR2 FQNEAQ (reference sequence). The CDR3 extends over 15 amino acids. The CDR3 sequence is CASSLLVQSNEKLFF. The CDR3 bases are TGTGCCAGCAGCTTATTAGTACAGAGTAATGAAAAACTGTTTTTT.

This chain links TRBV30 with TRBJ2-5; weak D call: TRBD1 (5 bases). CDR1 is GTSNPN and CDR2 is SVGIG in the germline V gene (reference sequence). The CDR3 length is 13 residues. V lost 4 bases and J 1 base, leaving 10 bases between the germline ends. The CDR3 spells CAWTQGFQETQYF. CDR3 coding DNA: TGTGCCTGGACCCAGGGTTTCCAAGAGACCCAGTACTTC.

V is TRBV28 and J is TRBJ2-5; TRBD1 matches 10 bases. Per germline, CDR1 MDHEN and CDR2 SYDVKM. The CDR3 has 15 residues. The V and J ends lost 3 bases and 5 bases, in that order; junction bases with no gene match: 6. CDR3 DNA sequence: TGTGCCAGCAGTTTTATCGGACAGGGGGGGGAGACCCAGTACTTC. Translated: CASSFIGQGGETQYF.

In DNA, the CDR3 is TGTGCCAGCACCCAGGGGGATGGCTACACCTTC. It codes for CASTQGDGYTF. The chain carries TRBV6-6 and TRBJ1-2; 7 nucleotides line up with TRBD1. Germline CDR1 MNHNY, CDR2 SVGAGI (reference sequence). V gave up 7 bases and J gave up 6 bases; unmatched junction bases: 2. The CDR3 is 11 amino acids.